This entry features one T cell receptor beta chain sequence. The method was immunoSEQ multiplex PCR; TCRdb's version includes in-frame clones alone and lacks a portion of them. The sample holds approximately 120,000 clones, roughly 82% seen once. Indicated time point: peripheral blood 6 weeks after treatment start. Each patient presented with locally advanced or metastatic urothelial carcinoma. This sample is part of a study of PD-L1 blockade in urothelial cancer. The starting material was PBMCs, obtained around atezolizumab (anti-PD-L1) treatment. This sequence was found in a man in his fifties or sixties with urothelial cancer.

DNA for the CDR3: TGTGCCAGCAGCTTAGGGCAGGGGGACGGCTACACCTTC. It encodes CASSLGQGDGYTF. The chain combines TRBV7-3 with TRBJ1-2; TRBD1 matches at 7 bases. Germline assignment: CDR1 SGHTA and CDR2 FQGTGA. The CDR3 has 13 residues. Unmatched junction bases numbered 5, after V lost 2 bases and J lost 8 bases.